A selection of T cell receptor beta chains follows, all from one sample in a study of blood T cell repertoires in COVID-19. The protocol was immunoSEQ multiplex PCR, while the TCRdb copy is restricted to in-frame clones and leaves out a portion. The sample contains about 340,000 clones, more than 90% of which appear only once. Sequenced sample: PBMCs or T cells enriched from blood (not recorded which). The receptors here all came from a woman in her thirties who had recovered from COVID-19. Each CDR3 is given with its conserved first and last residue. A D gene is named only where the DNA matches it firmly. The size field is filled for only some rows; it gives once, few, many or a size class.

size	J	V	D	DNA	CDR3
-	TRBJ2-1	TRBV7-2	TRBD2	TGTGCCAGCAGCTTAGCACGCGGGGGTGAGCAGTTCTTC	CASSLARGGEQFF
-	TRBJ2-7	TRBV6-1	TRBD2	TGTGCCAGCAGTGAAGGACTAGCGGGAGGACACAAGCAGTACTTC	CASSEGLAGGHKQYF
-	TRBJ2-7	TRBV11-2	TRBD1	TGTGCCAGCAGCCCAACGAAAGGGGGCCCCTACGAGCAGTACTTC	CASSPTKGGPYEQYF
-	TRBJ1-2	TRBV18	TRBD1	TGTGCCAGCTCACCACCGACCGGGACAGGGGGGAGCTACACCTTC	CASSPPTGTGGSYTF
-	TRBJ1-5	TRBV28	-	TGTGCCAGCAGTTCCAGGGATAGCAATCAGCCCCAGCATTTT	CASSSRDSNQPQHF
-	TRBJ1-4	TRBV23-1	TRBD1	TGCGCCAGCAGTCAACTTAAGACAGGGGGCGGCTATAATGAAAAACTGTTTTTT	CASSQLKTGGGYNEKLFF
-	TRBJ2-1	TRBV27	TRBD2	TGTGCCAGCAGTATTACTAGCGCCGAGCAGTTCTTC	CASSITSAEQFF
-	TRBJ2-2	TRBV6-5	TRBD2	TGTGCCACACGGGGGGGACTAGCGGGCACCGGGGAGCTGTTTTTT	CATRGGLAGTGELFF
once	TRBJ1-1	TRBV7-9	TRBD1	TGTGCCAGCAGCTTGGCGGGACAGGGAAACACTGAAGCTTTCTTT	CASSLAGQGNTEAFF
-	TRBJ2-7	TRBV19	TRBD2	TGTGCCAGTTTAGCGGGGAACTACGAGCAGTACTTC	CASLAGNYEQYF
once	TRBJ1-1	TRBV5-4	-	TGTGCCAGCAGCTTTGGTCAGGGGACTGAAGCTTTCTTT	CASSFGQGTEAFF
-	TRBJ2-4	TRBV30	-	TGTGCCTGGAGTGACGCGGGGGCCAAAAACATTCAGTACTTC	CAWSDAGAKNIQYF
-	TRBJ2-1	TRBV5-1	-	TGCGCCAGCAGCTTGGCACAGGGTGTTTCCTACAATGAGCAGTTCTTC	CASSLAQGVSYNEQFF
-	TRBJ2-4	TRBV7-6	-	TGTGCCAGCAGCTTAGTTGCGGGGAAAAACATTCAGTACTTC	CASSLVAGKNIQYF
-	TRBJ2-7	TRBV4-3	TRBD2	TGCGCCAGCAGCCGAGGTCGGAGCGGGAGGGCCTCCCCGGGTTCCTACGAGCAGTACTTC	CASSRGRSGRASPGSYEQYF
-	TRBJ1-2	TRBV28	-	TGTGCCAGCAGTGGCCTGGGGGCTGGAAATGGCTACACCTTC	CASSGLGAGNGYTF
-	TRBJ2-7	TRBV7-6	-	TGTGCCAGCAGCTTAGGGCCCACTAACCACGAGCAGTACTTC	CASSLGPTNHEQYF
-	TRBJ1-5	TRBV7-6	-	TGTGCCAGCAGCTCCGCGGGGGGGGGCAGCAATCAGCCCCAGCATTTT	CASSSAGGGSNQPQHF
-	TRBJ2-7	TRBV28	TRBD2	TGTGCCAGCAGTTTCGGGACTAGGGCATACGAGCAGTACTTC	CASSFGTRAYEQYF